This T cell receptor beta chain was retrieved from a study of human T cells and chemical hapten exposure. Unique molecular identifiers were attached to individual cDNA molecules during library preparation. A single record per CDR3 protein comes from TCRdb applying MiXCR to the RACE reads. The sample shows roughly 86,000 distinct CDR3 sequences, about 10% of them seen only once. Regarding time point: patch test 1, 2 weeks after DPC sensitization. Treatment defined: therapeutic diphenylcyclopropenone sensitization with weekly scalp DPC. This clonotype turned up a few times. This CDR3 contains 19 residues. Germline-derived CDR1 and CDR2 are SGHTA and FQGNSA. Trimming removed 1 base at V and 1 base at J, with 21 bases between.

This TCR was sampled from a man in his forties with alopecia areata. Some clones in this sample may be carry-over from other donors' samples. The chain couples TRBV7-2 to TRBJ2-3; D not resolved. Material: whole blood, obtained in connection with sensitization to the hapten diphenylcyclopropenone (DPC). The CDR3, as DNA: TGTGCCAGCAGCTTAGGGACCAGCCGGGTTGTCGAGCGCACAGATACGCAGTATTTT. As protein: CASSLGTSRVVERTDTQYF.